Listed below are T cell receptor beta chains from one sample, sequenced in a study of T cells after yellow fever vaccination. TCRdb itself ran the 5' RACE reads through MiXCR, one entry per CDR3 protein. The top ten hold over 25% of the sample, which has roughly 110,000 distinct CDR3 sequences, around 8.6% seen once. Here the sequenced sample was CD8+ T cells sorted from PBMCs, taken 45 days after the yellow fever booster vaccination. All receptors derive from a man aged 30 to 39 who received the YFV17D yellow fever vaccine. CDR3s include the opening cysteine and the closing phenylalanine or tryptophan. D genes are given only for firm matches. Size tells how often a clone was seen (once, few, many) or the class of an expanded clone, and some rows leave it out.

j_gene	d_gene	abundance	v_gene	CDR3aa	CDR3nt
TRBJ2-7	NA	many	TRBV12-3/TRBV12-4	CASSPGRVEQYF	TGTGCCAGCAGTCCGGGTAGGGTCGAGCAGTACTTC
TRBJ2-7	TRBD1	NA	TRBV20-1	CSASSPSRDRGNYEQYF	TGCAGTGCTTCCTCCCCCTCCCGGGACAGGGGGAACTACGAGCAGTACTTC
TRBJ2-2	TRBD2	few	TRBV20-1	CSARASGTSGRRGLGTGELFF	TGCAGTGCTAGAGCCAGCGGGACTAGCGGGAGGCGAGGCTTGGGAACCGGGGAGCTGTTTTTT
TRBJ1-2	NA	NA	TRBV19	CASRAAYYGYTF	TGTGCCAGTAGGGCAGCCTACTATGGCTACACCTTC
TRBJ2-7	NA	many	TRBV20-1	CSAEGWDPSYEQYF	TGCAGTGCAGAGGGTTGGGATCCCTCCTACGAGCAGTACTTC
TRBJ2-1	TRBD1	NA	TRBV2	CASPPGQGPSIYNEQFF	TGTGCCAGTCCCCCGGGACAGGGGCCCTCAATCTACAATGAGCAGTTCTTC
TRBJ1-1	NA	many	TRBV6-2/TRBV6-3	CASNLEMNTEAFF	TGTGCCAGCAATCTGGAGATGAACACTGAAGCTTTCTTT
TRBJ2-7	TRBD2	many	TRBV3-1	CASSPGLVIVGEQYF	TGTGCCAGCAGCCCCGGACTAGTAATCGTTGGCGAGCAGTACTTC
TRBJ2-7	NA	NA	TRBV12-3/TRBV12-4	CASSLGGADSYEQYF	TGTGCCAGCAGTTTAGGCGGGGCCGACTCCTACGAGCAGTACTTC
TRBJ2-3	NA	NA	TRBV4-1	CASSHVQGFTDTQYF	TGCGCCAGCAGCCATGTACAGGGATTCACAGATACGCAGTATTTT
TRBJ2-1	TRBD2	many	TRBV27	CASSLAGFYNEQFF	TGTGCCAGCTCTCTAGCGGGGTTCTACAATGAGCAGTTCTTC
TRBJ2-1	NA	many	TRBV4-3	CASSQDGGVDEQFF	TGCGCCAGCAGCCAGGACGGTGGGGTGGATGAGCAGTTCTTC
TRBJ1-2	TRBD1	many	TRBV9	CASSWTGAGDGYTF	TGTGCCAGCAGCTGGACAGGGGCAGGGGATGGCTACACCTTC
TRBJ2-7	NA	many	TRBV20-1	CSASQGGYEQYF	TGCAGTGCTAGCCAGGGGGGCTACGAGCAGTACTTC
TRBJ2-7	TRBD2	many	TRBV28	CASSPGTSGIYEQYF	TGTGCCAGCAGTCCCGGGACTAGCGGAATCTACGAGCAGTACTTC
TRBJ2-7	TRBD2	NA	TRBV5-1	CASSSLAGTSYEQYF	TGCGCCAGCAGCTCCCTAGCGGGGACGTCCTACGAGCAGTACTTC
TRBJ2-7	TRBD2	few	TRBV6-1	CASSHGAGAQMQYF	TGTGCCAGCAGCCATGGAGCGGGGGCTCAGATGCAGTACTTC
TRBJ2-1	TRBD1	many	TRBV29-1	CSVHRDSDNEQFF	TGCAGCGTACATCGGGACAGCGACAATGAGCAGTTCTTC
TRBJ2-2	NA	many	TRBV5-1	CASSPEGGGYTGELFF	TGCGCCAGCAGCCCGGAAGGAGGGGGCTATACCGGGGAGCTGTTTTTT
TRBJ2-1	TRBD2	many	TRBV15	CATSSTAGGPDNEQFF	TGTGCCACCAGCTCGACGGCGGGAGGGCCGGATAATGAGCAGTTCTTC
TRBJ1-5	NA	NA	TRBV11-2	CASSLEGQSNQPQHF	TGTGCCAGCAGCTTAGAAGGACAGAGCAATCAGCCCCAGCATTTT
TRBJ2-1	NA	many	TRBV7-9	CASSFGGDEQFF	TGTGCCAGCAGCTTTGGTGGCGATGAGCAGTTCTTC
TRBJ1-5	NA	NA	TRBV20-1	CSARAGRTNQPQHF	TGCAGTGCTAGAGCCGGTCGCACCAATCAGCCCCAGCATTTT
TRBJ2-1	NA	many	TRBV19	CASSIRGSYNEQFF	TGTGCCAGCAGTATAAGGGGCTCCTACAATGAGCAGTTCTTC